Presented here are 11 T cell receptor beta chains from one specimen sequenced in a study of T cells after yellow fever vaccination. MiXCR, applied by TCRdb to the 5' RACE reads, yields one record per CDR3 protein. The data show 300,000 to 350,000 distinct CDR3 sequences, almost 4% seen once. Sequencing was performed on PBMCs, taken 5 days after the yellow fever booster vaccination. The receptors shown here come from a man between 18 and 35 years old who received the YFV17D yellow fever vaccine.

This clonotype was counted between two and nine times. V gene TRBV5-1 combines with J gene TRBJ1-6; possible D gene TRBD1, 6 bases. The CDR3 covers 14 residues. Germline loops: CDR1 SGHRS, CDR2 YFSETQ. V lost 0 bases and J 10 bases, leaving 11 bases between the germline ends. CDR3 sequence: CASSLERTGSPLHF. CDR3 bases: TGCGCCAGCAGCTTGGAGCGTACAGGGTCACCCCTCCACTTT.

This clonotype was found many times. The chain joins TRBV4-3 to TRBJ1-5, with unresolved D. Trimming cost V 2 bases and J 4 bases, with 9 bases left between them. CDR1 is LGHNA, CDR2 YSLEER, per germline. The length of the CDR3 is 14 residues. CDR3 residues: CASSQRIGNQPQHF. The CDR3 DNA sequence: TGCGCCAGCAGCCAAAGAATAGGGAATCAGCCCCAGCATTTT.

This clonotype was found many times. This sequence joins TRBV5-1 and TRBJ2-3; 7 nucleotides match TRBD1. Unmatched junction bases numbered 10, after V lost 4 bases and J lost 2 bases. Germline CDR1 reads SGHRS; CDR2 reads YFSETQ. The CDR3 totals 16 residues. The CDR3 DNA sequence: TGCGCCAGCAGCGGGGGACAGCGATACAACACAGATACGCAGTATTTT. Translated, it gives CASSGGQRYNTDTQYF.

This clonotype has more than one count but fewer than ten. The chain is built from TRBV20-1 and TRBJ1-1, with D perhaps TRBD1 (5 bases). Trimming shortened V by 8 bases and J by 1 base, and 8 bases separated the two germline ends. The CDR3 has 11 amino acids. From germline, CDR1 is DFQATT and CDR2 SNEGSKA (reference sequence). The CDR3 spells CSITGNTEAFF. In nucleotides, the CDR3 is TGCAGTATCACAGGGAACACTGAAGCTTTCTTT.

Written as DNA, the CDR3 is TGTGCCAGCAGCAAGGTAGCGGCCCGCTACCCATACCAAGAGACCCAGTACTTC. This gives the protein CASSKVAARYPYQETQYF. The chain employs TRBV28 and TRBJ2-5, with D possibly TRBD2 on 6 matching bases. The V gene lost 6 bases and the J gene lost 0 bases, with 23 bases spanning the gap. The germline V gene encodes CDR1 MDHEN and CDR2 SYDVKM. The CDR3 runs to 18 residues.

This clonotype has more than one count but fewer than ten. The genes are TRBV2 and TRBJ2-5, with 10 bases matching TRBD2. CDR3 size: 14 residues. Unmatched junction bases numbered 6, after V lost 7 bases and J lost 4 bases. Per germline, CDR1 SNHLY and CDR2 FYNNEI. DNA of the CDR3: TGTGCCAGCAAAGGGGGACTAGCGTCAGAGACCCAGTACTTC. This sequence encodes CASKGGLASETQYF.

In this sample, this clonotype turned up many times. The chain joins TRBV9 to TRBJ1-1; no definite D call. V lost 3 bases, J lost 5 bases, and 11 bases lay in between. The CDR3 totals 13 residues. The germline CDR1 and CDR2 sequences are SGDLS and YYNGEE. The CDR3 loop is CASSARHGTEAFF. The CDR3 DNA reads TGTGCCAGCAGCGCCCGACATGGTACTGAAGCTTTCTTT.

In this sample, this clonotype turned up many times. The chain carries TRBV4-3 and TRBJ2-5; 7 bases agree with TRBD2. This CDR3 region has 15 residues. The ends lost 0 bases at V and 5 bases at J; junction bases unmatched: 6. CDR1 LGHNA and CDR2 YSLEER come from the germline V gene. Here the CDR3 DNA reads TGCGCCAGCAGCCAAGATCCGAGGGAGGGGGAGACCCAGTACTTC. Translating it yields CASSQDPREGETQYF.

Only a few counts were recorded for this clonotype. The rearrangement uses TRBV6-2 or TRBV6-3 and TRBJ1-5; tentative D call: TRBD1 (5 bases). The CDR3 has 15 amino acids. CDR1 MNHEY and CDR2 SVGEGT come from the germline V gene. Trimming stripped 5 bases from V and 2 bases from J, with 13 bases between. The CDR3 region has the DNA TGTGCCAGCAGTCCCATGGGGGTTGGCAATCAGCCCCAGCATTTT. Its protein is CASSPMGVGNQPQHF.

CDR3 DNA: TGTGCCAGCAGAGAAGGGGGCTGGGAGACCCAGTACTTC. It yields the protein CASREGGWETQYF. This chain uses TRBV7-2 with TRBJ2-5, with TRBD1 identical over 7 bases. The CDR3 is 13 residues long. Germline CDR1 SGHTA, CDR2 FQGNSA. Unmatched junction bases numbered 6, after V lost 6 bases and J lost 5 bases.

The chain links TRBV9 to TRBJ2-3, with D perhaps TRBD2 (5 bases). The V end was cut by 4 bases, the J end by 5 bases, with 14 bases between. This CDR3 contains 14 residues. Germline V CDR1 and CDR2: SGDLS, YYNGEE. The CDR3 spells CASSTLVGRDTQYF. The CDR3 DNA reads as TGTGCCAGCAGCACCCTCGTGGGGAGAGATACGCAGTATTTT.